This T cell receptor (beta chain) was sequenced in a study of OX40 agonist ivuxolimab in advanced cancers. Study observations and caveats: Antigen specificity was not determined for the expanded peripheral T cells.

The germline CDR1 and CDR2 sequences are SGHTA and FQGNSA. The V end lost 4 bases, the J end lost 8 bases, and 21 bases lay between the germline ends. The CDR3 runs to 16 residues. Some clones are missing from TCRdb's copy, which holds only in-frame ones; the method was immunoSEQ multiplex PCR. The repertoire consists of fewer than 50,000 clones, with roughly 90% occurring once and the leading ten covering roughly 0.53%. As for this clone: Its cognate antigen is unknown.

This clonotype was sampled from an adult with an advanced solid tumor such as melanoma, head and neck, liver or kidney cancer. The sequences come from CD4+ or CD8+ T cells sorted from blood, collected in a trial of the OX40 agonist ivuxolimab. The chain recombines TRBV7-2 with TRBJ2-1, with D perhaps matching TRBD2 (5 bases). The CDR3 bases are TGTGCCAGCAGCTCCCCTTGGTCAAGCGGAGGCGATGAGCAGTTCTTC. Its translation: CASSSPWSSGGDEQFF. Looking up the rest from reference TRBV7-2 and TRBJ2-1 gives the full variable domain: GAGVSQSPSNKVTEKGKDVELRCDPISGHTALYWYRQSLGQGLEFLIYFQGNSAPDKSGLPSDRFSAERTGGSVSTLTIQRTQQEDSAVYLCASSSPWSSGGDEQFFGPGTRLTVL.